These 14 T cell receptor beta chains were sequenced from one sample in a study of T cells in Graves' hyperthyroidism and ophthalmopathy. Researchers amplified the TCR beta CDR3 regions from RNA transcripts. First-round RT-PCR with HTBI primers amplified the TCR CDR3 region. One entry per CDR3 protein results from TCRdb running MiXCR on the multiplex PCR reads. Of approximately 510,000 distinct CDR3 sequences detected, 35% to 50% appear once; the ten largest clones hold about two fifths. The sample comprised peripheral blood or thyroid tissue (not recorded which). The receptors shown here come from an adult woman with Graves' disease, either hyperthyroidism or ophthalmopathy (not recorded which).

This clonotype was detected a few times. The V and J genes are TRBV3-1 and TRBJ1-6; D is unclear. The CDR3 runs 17 residues. The germline V gene has CDR1 LGHDT and CDR2 YNNKEL (reference sequence). Trimming removed 0 bases from V and 2 bases from J, with 11 bases in between. The CDR3 coding sequence is TGTGCCAGCAGCCAAGACCGCGGGCATCCCTATAATTCACCCCTCCACTTT. Protein product: CASSQDRGHPYNSPLHF. The full variable domain, rest sourced from reference TRBV3-1 and TRBJ1-6, is DTAVSQTPKYLVTQMGNDKSIKCEQNLGHDTMYWYKQDSKKFLKIMFSYNNKELIINETVPNRFSPKSPDKAHLNLHINSLELGDSAVYFCASSQDRGHPYNSPLHFGNGTRLTVT.

The chain carries TRBV10-2 and TRBJ1-5; 8 bases map to TRBD1. With 8 bases clipped from V and 7 bases from J, the junction kept 10 bases outside the gene matches. Germline V lookup: CDR1 WSHSY, CDR2 SAAADI. The CDR3 has 14 residues. The CDR3: CASGDRGIRQPQHF. CDR3 nucleotide sequence: TGCGCCAGCGGAGACAGGGGTATTCGACAGCCCCAGCATTTT.

The V and J genes are TRBV20-1 and TRBJ2-7; 9 bases align to TRBD2. CDR3 length equals 13 residues. The ends lost 6 bases at V and 2 bases at J; junction bases unmatched: 5. Germline-derived CDR1 and CDR2 are DFQATT and SNEGSKA (reference sequence). CDR3 residues: CSAMTSGTYEQYF. The CDR3 nucleotides are TGCAGTGCAATGACTAGCGGTACCTACGAGCAGTACTTC.

Ten or more counts support this clonotype. The rearrangement uses TRBV7-2 and TRBJ1-2; 9 bases map to TRBD1. Germline CDR1 is SGHTA and CDR2 is FQGNSA. The J segment lost 8 bases and the V segment lost 2 bases, leaving 6 bases of the junction unmatched. This CDR3 spans 14 amino acids. The CDR3, as DNA: TGTGCCAGCAGCTTACCGGGACAGGGATGGGGCTACACCTTC. Protein product: CASSLPGQGWGYTF.

In its sample, this clonotype was seen many times. The chain is built from TRBV20-1 and TRBJ2-7; 11 bases map to TRBD2. J gave up 3 bases and V 2 bases, and 6 bases lay outside the gene matches. The CDR3 has 15 amino acids. The V gene's germline CDR1 is DFQATT and CDR2 SNEGSKA (reference sequence). In DNA, the CDR3 is TGCAGTGCTAGAAGTTATACTAGCGGGAGCTACGAGCAGTACTTC. This translates into CSARSYTSGSYEQYF.

This chain joins TRBV7-6 and TRBJ2-5, with TRBD2 identical over 7 bases. The CDR3 consists of 17 residues. Losses at the gene ends were 4 bases for V and 0 bases for J; bases not matched to a gene: 11. Germline CDR1 SGHVS, CDR2 FNYEAQ. The CDR3 loop reads CASSWARASGNQETQYF. The DNA for the CDR3 is TGTGCCAGCAGCTGGGCCAGGGCTAGCGGTAACCAAGAGACCCAGTACTTC. Looking up the rest from reference TRBV7-6 and TRBJ2-5 gives the full variable domain: GAGVSQSPRYKVTKRGQDVALRCDPISGHVSLYWYRQALGQGPEFLTYFNYEAQQDKSGLPNDRFSAERPEGSISTLTIQRTEQRDSAMYRCASSWARASGNQETQYFGPGTRLLVL.

With respect to this clonotype: Possible read error: a much larger clone is one base away. Lacking the conserved final phenylalanine or tryptophan, this CDR3 likely reflects a read error. This chain joins TRBV5-4 and TRBJ2-5, with TRBD1 matching over 10 bases. V lost 5 bases and J lost 3; bases outside the gene matches: 7. Germline values: CDR1 SGHNT, CDR2 YYREEE (reference sequence). This CDR3 is built from 15 residues. CDR3 amino acids: CASSSGTGVKETQYL. The CDR3 DNA sequence: TGTGCCAGCAGTTCGGGGACAGGGGTAAAAGAGACCCAGTACCTC.

This clonotype has only a few counts. The chain uses TRBV19 and TRBJ1-5, with D possibly TRBD1 on 5 matching bases. The CDR3 contains 15 residues. From germline, CDR1 is LNHDA and CDR2 SQIVND (reference sequence). This chain's CDR3 is CARDPGKASNQPQHF. The CDR3 bases are TGTGCTAGAGATCCAGGGAAAGCTAGCAATCAGCCCCAGCATTTT. The complete variable domain, with remaining parts taken from reference TRBV19 and TRBJ1-5, reads DGGITQSPKYLFRKEGQNVTLSCEQNLNHDAMYWYRQDPGQGLRLIYYSQIVNDFQKGDIAEGYSVSREKKESFPLTVTSAQKNPTAFYLCARDPGKASNQPQHFGDGTRLSIL.

This clonotype was seen once. The V call is TRBV4-1, the J call TRBJ1-2; D is possibly TRBD1 (6 bases). Trimming pared 8 bases from V and 5 bases from J, leaving 12 bases between. Germline-derived CDR1 and CDR2 are MGHRA and YSYEKL. This CDR3 has 12 residues. CDR3 coding DNA: TGCGCCAGCGCCCGGGACACATATGGCTACACCTTC. Encoded protein: CASARDTYGYTF.

This clonotype has ten or more counts. The chain carries TRBV12-3 or TRBV12-4 and TRBJ1-6; a weak D match, TRBD1 (6 bases). There are 12 residues in the CDR3. Trimming took 6 bases from V and 7 from J, leaving 7 bases between them. In DNA, the CDR3 is TGTGCCAGCAGAGGACAGAATTCACCCCTCCACTTT. This codes for CASRGQNSPLHF.

This clonotype appeared once. The chain joins TRBV7-9 to TRBJ1-5; no clear D gene. Trimming stripped 6 bases from V and 9 bases from J, with 18 bases between. The CDR3 covers 14 residues. CDR1 and CDR2 from the germline V gene are SEHNR and FQNEAQ (reference sequence). The chain's CDR3 is CASSSPGIRVPQHF. The CDR3 region has the DNA TGTGCCAGCAGTTCTCCGGGTATTAGAGTGCCCCAGCATTTT.

On this clonotype itself: This sequence may be a read error, since a much larger clone differs from it by one base. This rearrangement joins TRBV20-1 to TRBJ1-1, with D hard to call. This CDR3 is built from 11 residues. The V gene's germline CDR1 is DFQATT and CDR2 SNEGSKA (reference sequence). Trimming pared 5 bases from V and 6 bases from J, leaving 10 bases between. The CDR3 DNA sequence: TGCAGTGCTTGGAAGCAGGCTGAAGCTTTCTTT. Encoded protein: CSAWKQAEAFF.

This clonotype has at least ten counts. The chain couples TRBV29-1 to TRBJ2-5, with D tentatively TRBD1 (6 bases). The CDR3 extends over 15 amino acids. Between the trimmed V and J ends, which lost 1 base and 4 bases, there was a span of 16 bases. Germline loops: CDR1 SQVTM, CDR2 ANQGSEA. CDR3: CSVEGEQGYGETQYF. In DNA, the CDR3 is TGCAGCGTTGAAGGCGAACAGGGTTATGGAGAGACCCAGTACTTC.

This clonotype was recorded once. This chain joins TRBV2 and TRBJ2-5; D gene ambiguous. The CDR3 is 12 amino acids. Germline loops: CDR1 SNHLY, CDR2 FYNNEI. V shed 0 bases and J shed 4 bases, with 3 bases lying between them. This CDR3 reads CASSEAGETQYF. The CDR3 bases are TGTGCCAGCAGTGAAGCCGGAGAGACCCAGTACTTC.